A selection of T cell receptor beta chains follows, all from one sample in a study of T cell changes during pregnancy in multiple sclerosis. TCRdb's table, derived via immunoSEQ multiplex PCR, lists solely in-frame clones and lacks some. The table lists some 85,000 clones, about 96% of them singletons. The material sequenced was peripheral blood, taken in the second trimester of pregnancy. The receptors were sampled from a female donor with multiple sclerosis, enrolled in a pregnancy study. The CDR3 runs from the conserved cysteine through the conserved F or W. Fields, in order: J gene, D gene, V gene, CDR3 protein, CDR3 DNA. The D gene is left open where the match is weak.

j_call: TRBJ1-4; d_call: .; v_call: TRBV19; cdr3_aa: CASSIGYRASNEKLFF; cdr3_nt: TGTGCCAGTAGTATAGGCTACAGGGCTTCTAATGAAAAACTGTTTTTT
j_call: TRBJ2-6; d_call: .; v_call: TRBV5-8; cdr3_aa: CASSLEPLGANVLTF; cdr3_nt: TGTGCCAGCAGCTTGGAGCCCCTTGGGGCCAACGTCCTGACTTTC
j_call: TRBJ2-3; d_call: .; v_call: TRBV15; cdr3_aa: CATSREASNPFLDTQYF; cdr3_nt: TGTGCCACCAGCAGAGAGGCTAGTAATCCCTTTTTAGATACGCAGTATTTT
j_call: TRBJ1-2; d_call: .; v_call: TRBV13; cdr3_aa: CASSNFGYTF; cdr3_nt: TGTGCCAGCAGCAACTTTGGCTACACCTTC
j_call: TRBJ1-2; d_call: TRBD1; v_call: TRBV5-1; cdr3_aa: CASNRWGIRDRYYGYTF; cdr3_nt: TGCGCCAGCAACCGTTGGGGGATCAGGGACAGATACTATGGCTACACCTTC
j_call: TRBJ1-2; d_call: TRBD1; v_call: TRBV27; cdr3_aa: CASRGTGGRYGYTF; cdr3_nt: TGTGCCAGCAGGGGGACAGGGGGTCGCTATGGCTACACCTTC
j_call: TRBJ2-7; d_call: .; v_call: TRBV27; cdr3_aa: CASGPTAPPTYEQYF; cdr3_nt: TGTGCCAGCGGGCCGACGGCACCTCCGACCTACGAGCAGTACTTC
j_call: TRBJ2-3; d_call: .; v_call: TRBV30; cdr3_aa: CAWRIRSTDTQYF; cdr3_nt: TGTGCCTGGAGAATCCGGAGCACAGATACGCAGTATTTT
j_call: TRBJ2-2; d_call: .; v_call: TRBV29-1; cdr3_aa: CSVEEGGDMGVKPGELFF; cdr3_nt: TGCAGCGTTGAAGAAGGGGGGGACATGGGCGTCAAACCCGGGGAGCTGTTTTTT
j_call: TRBJ2-1; d_call: .; v_call: TRBV15; cdr3_aa: CATSRSGSSYNEQFF; cdr3_nt: TGTGCCACCAGCAGAAGCGGCAGCTCCTACAATGAGCAGTTCTTC
j_call: TRBJ2-7; d_call: .; v_call: TRBV27; cdr3_aa: CASSGGIYSYEQYF; cdr3_nt: TGTGCCAGCAGTGGAGGAATCTACTCCTACGAGCAGTACTTC
j_call: TRBJ2-1; d_call: .; v_call: TRBV30; cdr3_aa: CAWSHKTGPPYNEQFF; cdr3_nt: TGTGCCTGGAGTCACAAAACAGGGCCACCTTACAATGAGCAGTTCTTC
j_call: TRBJ2-1; d_call: TRBD2; v_call: TRBV7-7; cdr3_aa: CASSSSTSGRAEQFF; cdr3_nt: TGTGCCAGCAGCTCTTCGACTAGCGGGAGGGCTGAGCAGTTCTTC
j_call: TRBJ1-1; d_call: TRBD1; v_call: TRBV13; cdr3_aa: CASSPRGRRTEAFF; cdr3_nt: TGTGCCAGCAGTCCTAGGGGGCGACGCACTGAAGCTTTCTTT
j_call: TRBJ2-7; d_call: TRBD1; v_call: TRBV28; cdr3_aa: CASSFLGQGYEQYF; cdr3_nt: TGTGCCAGCAGCTTCCTAGGACAGGGCTACGAGCAGTACTTC
j_call: TRBJ1-1; d_call: TRBD1; v_call: TRBV4-3; cdr3_aa: CASRPTGVDTEAFF; cdr3_nt: TGCGCCAGCAGGCCGACAGGGGTGGACACTGAAGCTTTCTTT
j_call: TRBJ2-1; d_call: TRBD2; v_call: TRBV5-6; cdr3_aa: CASSLRREGRSRNEQFF; cdr3_nt: TGTGCCAGCAGCTTGAGGAGGGAGGGCCGCTCGCGGAATGAGCAGTTCTTC
j_call: TRBJ2-7; d_call: .; v_call: TRBV18; cdr3_aa: CASSPGGLQSGDF; cdr3_nt: TGTGCCAGCTCACCGGGGGGACTCCAGTCGGGGGACTTC
j_call: TRBJ2-7; d_call: TRBD2; v_call: TRBV7-8; cdr3_aa: CASSLVVAGPPGQYF; cdr3_nt: TGTGCCAGCAGCTTAGTGGTAGCGGGCCCTCCTGGGCAGTACTTC
j_call: TRBJ1-1; d_call: TRBD1; v_call: TRBV4-1; cdr3_aa: CASSQDRSWAEAFF; cdr3_nt: TGCGCCAGCAGCCAGGACAGGTCTTGGGCTGAAGCTTTCTTT